The 14 T cell receptor beta chains below come from one sample, sequenced in a study of response to subunit inactivated influenza vaccine. Using its own MiXCR run on the RT-PCR reads, TCRdb lists one record per CDR3 protein. Seen here are about 190,000 distinct CDR3 sequences, over 13% observed once, and the top ten hold 20% to 30%. The sample in question was CD8+ T cells sorted from PBMCs, obtained roughly 5 days after vaccination. These receptors all come from a man aged 50-59 years who received an inactivated influenza vaccine.

V and J are TRBV4-3 and TRBJ1-2; D unclear. Trimming shortened V by 1 base and J by 1 base, and 13 bases separated the two germline ends. There are 16 residues in the CDR3. Germline CDR1 reads LGHNA; CDR2 reads YSLEER. DNA of the CDR3: TGCGCCAGCAGCCAAGGAGTAGAGCAGGTTAACTATGGCTACACCTTC. Protein: CASSQGVEQVNYGYTF.

This clonotype occurred once. The gene calls are TRBV7-9 and TRBJ2-7; D is possibly TRBD1 (5 bases). The CDR3 sequence is 15 residues long. Germline V gene data show CDR1 as SEHNR and CDR2 as FQNEAQ (reference sequence). The V gene lost 2 bases and the J gene lost 4 bases, with 15 bases spanning the gap. The CDR3: CASSLRRGRLYEQYF. CDR3 DNA: TGTGCCAGCAGCTTAAGAAGGGGTAGGTTGTACGAGCAGTACTTC.

Only a few counts were recorded for this clonotype. The chain combines TRBV27 with TRBJ2-1, with 13 bases lining up with TRBD2. Per germline, CDR1 MNHEY and CDR2 SMNVEV (reference sequence). With V trimmed by 4 bases and J by 9 bases, 12 bases remained unmatched. The CDR3 covers 17 residues. The CDR3 is CASSSALTSGGPGEQFF. As DNA, the CDR3 is TGTGCCAGCAGTTCTGCACTGACTAGCGGGGGGCCGGGTGAGCAGTTCTTC.

The chain joins TRBV5-1 to TRBJ2-5; D may be TRBD1 or TRBD2 (5 bases each). V was shortened by 7 bases and J by 5 bases, with 27 bases between the two germline ends. Germline assignment: CDR1 SGHRS and CDR2 YFSETQ. The CDR3 sequence is 17 residues long. CDR3 amino acids: CASFNPPTGTTRETQYF. The CDR3 coding sequence is TGCGCCAGCTTTAACCCGCCTACCGGGACCACCAGGGAGACCCAGTACTTC.

The chain uses TRBV4-3 and TRBJ1-1; D is unclear. Trimming removed 1 base at V and 5 bases at J, with 8 bases between. CDR3 length equals 13 residues. CDR1 LGHNA and CDR2 YSLEER come from the germline V gene. The CDR3 DNA reads as TGCGCCAGCAGCCAAGGAACAATAACTGAAGCTTTCTTT. Protein product: CASSQGTITEAFF.

This chain joins TRBV11-2 and TRBJ1-2, with D hard to call. Germline assignment: CDR1 SGHAT and CDR2 FQNNGV. This CDR3 has 13 amino acids. V was shortened by 6 bases and J by 3 bases, with 11 bases between the two germline ends. DNA of the CDR3: TGTGCCAGCAGTTTCGGACCCTACTATGGCTACACCTTC. This codes for CASSFGPYYGYTF.

Only a few counts were recorded for this clonotype. This rearrangement joins TRBV5-1 to TRBJ2-2; 10 positions match TRBD1. V was clipped by 3 bases and J by 4 bases; unmatched bases: 0. Germline loops: CDR1 SGHRS, CDR2 YFSETQ. The length of the CDR3 is 14 residues. CDR3 sequence: CASSWTGGTGELFF. The DNA of the CDR3 is TGCGCCAGCAGCTGGACAGGGGGCACCGGGGAGCTGTTTTTT.

This clonotype was seen only a few times. V gene TRBV18 combines with J gene TRBJ2-5, with D perhaps given as TRBD1 or TRBD2 (5 bases each). Germline V gene lookup returns CDR1 KGHSH and CDR2 LQKENI. V lost 3 bases to trimming and J lost 4 bases, with 21 bases between them. This CDR3 is 17 amino acids long. The CDR3 region has the DNA TGTGCCAGCTCACCGACCTTGGGACCCCGGGGATCAGAGACCCAGTACTTC. It translates to CASSPTLGPRGSETQYF.

This clonotype has a handful of counts. The rearrangement links TRBV6-4 to TRBJ2-2; TRBD1 aligns across 12 bases. The germline V gene encodes CDR1 MRHNA and CDR2 SNTAGT. Germline trimming cut 3 bases from V and 7 bases from J; bases unmatched to any gene: 18. This CDR3 region has 20 residues. CDR3 nucleotide sequence: TGTGCCAGCAGTGATTCTCGTGCGAATGGGACAGGGGGCTTATTCGGGGAGCTGTTTTTT. Its translation: CASSDSRANGTGGLFGELFF.

A few counts support this clonotype. The chain couples TRBV20-1 to TRBJ2-7; 9 positions agree with TRBD1. Germline values: CDR1 DFQATT, CDR2 SNEGSKA (reference sequence). The CDR3 contains 13 residues. The V segment lost 6 bases and the J segment 6 bases; nucleotides outside the gene matches: 9. The DNA for the CDR3 is TGCAGTGCCAGGACAGGGGAGGGGGTCGAGCAGTACTTC. Its translation: CSARTGEGVEQYF.

This clonotype was seen a few times. The V and J genes are TRBV28 and TRBJ1-4; TRBD1 is a possible D gene (5 bases). CDR1 is MDHEN, CDR2 SYDVKM, per germline. The CDR3 covers 15 residues. V gave up 7 bases and J gave up 8 bases, with 20 bases separating them. CDR3 DNA: TGTGCCAGCACCCGAGTGGGGGTTGTTAAGGAAAAACTGTTTTTT. Protein product: CASTRVGVVKEKLFF.

This clonotype was observed a few times. CDR3 coding DNA: TGTGCCAGCAGTTACTTAGGTTACGGCAATGAGCAGTTCTTC. This encodes CASSYLGYGNEQFF. V gene TRBV6-5 combines with J gene TRBJ2-1; no firm D call. The ends were cut back, 1 base at V and 6 bases at J, with 10 bases in the middle. The CDR3 extends over 14 amino acids. Looked up from germline, CDR1 is MNHEY and CDR2 is SVGAGI.

V and J are TRBV6-1 and TRBJ2-7; 10 nucleotides line up with TRBD1. The CDR3 is made up of 14 amino acids. Losses at the gene ends were 5 bases for V and 7 bases for J; bases not matched to a gene: 8. Germline V CDR1 and CDR2: MNHNS, SASEGT. The CDR3 nucleotides read TGTGCCAGCAGTCTCATCCCGGGACAGGGGGAGCAGTACTTC. Translating it yields CASSLIPGQGEQYF.

This CDR3 reads CASSFHRGPAYGYTF. The CDR3 nucleotides read TGTGCCAGCAGCTTCCACAGGGGGCCTGCCTATGGCTACACCTTC. The chain recombines TRBV7-9 with TRBJ1-2; 9 nucleotides align to TRBD1. Losses at the gene ends were 3 bases for V and 4 bases for J; bases not matched to a gene: 6. The CDR3 loop spans 15 amino acids. CDR1 is SEHNR and CDR2 is FQNEAQ in the germline V gene (reference sequence).